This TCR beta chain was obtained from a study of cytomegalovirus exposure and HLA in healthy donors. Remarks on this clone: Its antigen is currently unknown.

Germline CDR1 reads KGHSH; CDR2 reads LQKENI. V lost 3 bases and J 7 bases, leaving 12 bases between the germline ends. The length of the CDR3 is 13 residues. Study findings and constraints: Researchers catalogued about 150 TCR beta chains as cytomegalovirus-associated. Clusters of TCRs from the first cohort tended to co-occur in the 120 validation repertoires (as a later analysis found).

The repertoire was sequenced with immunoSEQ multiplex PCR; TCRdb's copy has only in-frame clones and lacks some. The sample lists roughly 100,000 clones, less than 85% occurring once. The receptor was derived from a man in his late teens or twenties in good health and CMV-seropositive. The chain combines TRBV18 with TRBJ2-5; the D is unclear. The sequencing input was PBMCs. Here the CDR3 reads CASSPPVGVTQYF. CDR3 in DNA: TGTGCCAGCTCACCTCCGGTTGGTGTGACCCAGTACTTC. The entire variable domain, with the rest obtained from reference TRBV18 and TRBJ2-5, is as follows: NAGVMQNPRHLVRRRGQEARLRCSPMKGHSHVYWYRQLPEEGLKFMVYLQKENIIDESGMPKERFSAEFPKEGPSILRIQQVVRGDSAAYFCASSPPVGVTQYFGPGTRLLVL.